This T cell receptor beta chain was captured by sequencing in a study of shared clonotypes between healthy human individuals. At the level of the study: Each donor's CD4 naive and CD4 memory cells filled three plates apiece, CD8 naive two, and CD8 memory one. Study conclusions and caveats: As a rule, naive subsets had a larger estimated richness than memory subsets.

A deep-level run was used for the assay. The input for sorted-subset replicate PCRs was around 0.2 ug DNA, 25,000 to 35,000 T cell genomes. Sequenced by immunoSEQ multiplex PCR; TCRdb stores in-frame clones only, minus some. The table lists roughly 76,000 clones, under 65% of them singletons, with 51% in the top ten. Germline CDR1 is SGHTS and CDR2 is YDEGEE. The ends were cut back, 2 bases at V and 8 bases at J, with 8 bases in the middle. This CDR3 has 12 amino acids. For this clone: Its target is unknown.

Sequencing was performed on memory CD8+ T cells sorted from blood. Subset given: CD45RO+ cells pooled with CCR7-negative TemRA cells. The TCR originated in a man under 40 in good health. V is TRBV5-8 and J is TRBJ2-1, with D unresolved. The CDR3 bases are TGTGCCAGCAGCTTTTTGACGGATGAGCAGTTCTTC. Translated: CASSFLTDEQFF.